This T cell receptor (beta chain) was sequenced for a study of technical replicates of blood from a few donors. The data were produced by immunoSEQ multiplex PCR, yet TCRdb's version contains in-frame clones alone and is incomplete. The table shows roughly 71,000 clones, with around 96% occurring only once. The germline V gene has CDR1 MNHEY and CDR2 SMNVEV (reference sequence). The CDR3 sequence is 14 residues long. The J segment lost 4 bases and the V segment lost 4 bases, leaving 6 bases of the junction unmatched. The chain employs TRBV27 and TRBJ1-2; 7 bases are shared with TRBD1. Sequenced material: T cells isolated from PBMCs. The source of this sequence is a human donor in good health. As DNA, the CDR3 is TGTGCCAGCAGTTACGACAGGGACGGCTATGGCTACACCTTC. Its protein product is CASSYDRDGYGYTF.